Given below is one T cell receptor (beta chain) in context. Original processing methods: Counts of nucleated cells, estimated from reference gene primer amplification, were obtained. Assay used: immunoSEQ multiplex PCR; TCRdb lists only in-frame clones, some missing. The DNA gave D and trimming, while V, J and clone size come from that table. The data hold approximately 280,000 clones, with roughly nine tenths observed a single time. The CDR3 spans 16 residues. In germline, CDR1 is LGHDT, CDR2 YNNKEL (reference sequence). V lost 4 bases to trimming and J lost 9 bases, with 25 bases between them. The sample belongs to a study of blood T cell repertoires in COVID-19. Study at large: Both acute and convalescent COVID-19 samples were obtained from the United States, Italy and Spain.

Among Cohort 3 donors, those recovered had two negative PCRs, clearance, or symptom resolution. This rearrangement joins TRBV3-1 (or the pseudogene TRBV3-2) to TRBJ2-7; TRBD1 is a possible D gene (7 bases). The sequence derives from a woman aged 55-69 years who had recovered from COVID-19. Sequenced: PBMCs or T cells enriched from blood (not recorded which). DNA for the CDR3: TGTGCCAGCAGCCTCGCGCGGGGCAGGGGGTATGGTGGGCAGTACTTC. The encoded protein is CASSLARGRGYGGQYF.